This TCR beta chain was found in a study of lung T cells in sarcoidosis with Löfgren's syndrome. This CDR3 spans 18 amino acids. Trimming took 1 base from V and 4 from J, leaving 22 bases between them. Germline-derived CDR1 and CDR2 are LNHNV and YYDKDF (reference sequence). TCRdb reprocessed the reads with MiXCR, giving one entry per CDR3 protein. Among more than 50,000 distinct CDR3 sequences listed, roughly 20% were seen once. This clonotype was seen many times. This TCR derives from a human donor with sarcoidosis (Löfgren's syndrome or another form), or a control subject (not recorded which). Sequencing was performed on CD4+ T cells from PBMCs. The chain combines TRBV15 with TRBJ2-5; D is possibly TRBD1 or TRBD2 (5 bases each). Written as DNA, the CDR3 is TGTGCCACCAGCAGAGGGGGAAGCGGTCTACAAAGGGGAGAGACCCAGTACTTC. Translation: CATSRGGSGLQRGETQYF.